The source of this TCR beta chain is a study of blood T cell repertoires in COVID-19 (dated by TCRdb to between 2020 and 2021). Turning to the overall study: The collaborator samples originated in the United States, Italy and Spain and spanned the acute and convalescent phases of COVID-19. The prospective study material was composed of cDNA or gDNA derived from T cells, B-cell-depleted T cells, or PBMCs. Deeply sampled blood TCRbeta repertoires from subjects exposed to, actively infected with, or recovered from COVID-19 were included in the dataset. A freely available public database, intended as a resource for researchers studying the immune response to SARS-CoV-2, is where the repertoires were released. The samples were drawn from two sources: the first 160 participants of the ongoing ImmuneRACE study, and some 1,300 subjects contributed by 6 global collaborators. The sample metadata nearly always contained a de-identified subject ID, COVID-19 status, age in years and sex. Where available, HLA class I and class II types were taken from metadata supplied by the sample provider and were not determined by assay-based typing. Study-wide findings and limitations: The amount of clinical and demographic metadata varied by source and participant and was provided uncurated.

The CDR3 goes from the cysteine to the phenylalanine over 12 residues. Just the 36-base CDR3 DNA is kept, in frame starting at base 1. Based on the germline V gene (reference sequence), the CDR1 and CDR2 sequences are LGHDT and YNNKEL. V and J lose 2 bases and 10 bases, and a span of 11 bases separates them. Whole blood was collected in K2EDTA tubes by collaborating institutions according to the institutions' own protocols. For TCRbeta analysis, collaborators shipped samples in one of three forms: frozen whole blood, isolated PBMCs, or DNA extracted from either of those sample types. TCRbeta CDR3 regions were amplified from genomic DNA using the immunoSEQ Assay, a bias-controlled multiplex PCR. Per the original workflow: The number of nucleated cells in each sample was estimated by amplification of reference gene primers within the assay. Sequence reads were collapsed and filtered to measure the absolute abundance of every unique TCRbeta CDR3 rearrangement. For each sample, productive Simpson clonality was calculated by taking the square root of Simpson's diversity index across productive rearrangements. The table was pulled from immuneACCESS by TCRdb, which kept in-frame rearrangements only. Such tables lose some clones; where checked, under half of the loss comes from unresolved V genes, and the rest has no known cause. V, J and clone size derive from that table, while D and trimming were established from the DNA sequence. The sample profile shows about 82,000 clones; 83% of them were found once. The ten largest clones capture over 15% of the sample.

This clone has only a few counts. Its antigen has not been determined. Per-nucleotide qualities are absent, and no much larger clonotype sits a single base away. The V gene is TRBV3-1 (or the pseudogene TRBV3-2) and the J gene is TRBJ1-1; TRBD1 is a possible D gene, resting on 5 matching bases. Sequenced sample: peripheral blood. The receptor was isolated from a woman aged 55-69 years with acute or convalescent COVID-19. The DNA is TGTGCCAGCAGCCAACACCCCGGGGGAGCTTTCTTT. It translates as CASSQHPGGAFF.